The 8 T cell receptor beta chains listed next were all sequenced from one sample in a study of identical twins. TCRdb analysed the 5' RACE reads with MiXCR anew, one entry per CDR3 protein. The repertoire consists of just under 550,000 distinct CDR3 sequences, with roughly 15% occurring once and the leading ten covering 0.44%. This same sample was also taken into another study, of yellow fever vaccine responses in identical twins.

Input material: CD4+ T cells sorted from blood. The source of these receptors is a woman aged 18-29 years in good health.

The genes are TRBV12-3 or TRBV12-4 and TRBJ2-7; TRBD2 is a possible D gene (5 bases). The CDR3 is 13 residues long. V gave up 6 bases and J gave up 0 bases, with 9 bases separating them. The CDR3 region is CASSQAASYEQYV. In nucleotides, the CDR3 is TGTGCCAGCAGCCAAGCGGCCTCCTACGAGCAGTACGTC.

This clonotype was detected a few times. The rearrangement joins TRBV29-1 to TRBJ2-7; 9 nucleotides line up with TRBD1. Germline V lookup: CDR1 SQVTM, CDR2 ANQGSEA. J was trimmed by 6 bases and V by 6 bases; bases with no gene match: 12. This CDR3 contains 14 residues. Here the CDR3 reads CSVRTGTGSTEQYV. CDR3 bases: TGCAGCGTAAGAACCGGGACAGGGTCGACCGAGCAGTACGTC.

A few counts support this clonotype. Its ends do not fully match the called genes, so a read error is possible. This rearrangement joins TRBV29-1 to TRBJ2-1, with 9 bases matching TRBD1. The germline V gene encodes CDR1 SQVTM and CDR2 ANQGSEA. The CDR3 covers 13 residues. The CDR3 loop reads CSVTPPGQGPDIF. The CDR3 region has the DNA TGCAGCGTGACACCCCCGGGACAGGGCCCGGATATCTTC.

This clonotype appeared many times. The chain is built from TRBV20-1 and TRBJ2-5, with 12 bases aligning to TRBD2. Germline V gene lookup returns CDR1 DFQATT and CDR2 SNEGSKA (reference sequence). The J segment lost 1 base and the V segment lost 3 bases, leaving 0 bases of the junction unmatched. This CDR3 has 14 residues. CDR3 sequence reads: CSARTSGSQETQYF. The CDR3 nucleotides read TGCAGTGCTAGGACTAGCGGGAGCCAAGAGACCCAGTACTTC.

V is TRBV5-1 and J is TRBJ2-2; 10 bases map to TRBD2. Trimming removed 1 base from V and 0 bases from J; junction bases left unmatched: 6. The CDR3 is made up of 18 amino acids. Germline V gene sequence: CDR1 SGHRS, CDR2 YFSETQ. The CDR3 coding sequence is TGCGCCAGCAGCTTGACCCCAACTAGCGGGGCGAACACCGGGGAGCTGTTTTTT. This codes for CASSLTPTSGANTGELFF.

This clonotype was seen more than once but under ten times. The V gene is TRBV28, the J gene TRBJ1-4; D remains unclear. The CDR3 covers 13 residues. Germline CDR1 and CDR2: MDHEN and SYDVKM. The V end was cut by 6 bases, the J end by 8 bases, with 13 bases between. For the CDR3, the DNA is TGTGCCAGCAGGGCCGGATCTGGCGAAAAACTGTTTTTT. This gives the protein CASRAGSGEKLFF.

V usage is TRBV20-1 and J usage is TRBJ2-1; 10 nucleotides align to TRBD2. CDR3 length: 14 amino acids. Germline assignment: CDR1 DFQATT and CDR2 SNEGSKA (reference sequence). V shed 4 bases, J shed 9 bases, and the junction held 9 bases outside the gene matches. For the CDR3, the DNA is TGCAGTGCTATAAGAGCGGGAGGGCCGGGTGAGCAGTTCTTC. Translating it yields CSAIRAGGPGEQFF.

This clonotype was detected a few times. This chain links TRBV5-1 with TRBJ2-5; 7 nucleotides align to TRBD1. The CDR3 runs to 16 residues. The ends lost 1 base at V and 4 bases at J; junction bases unmatched: 10. The germline V gene encodes CDR1 SGHRS and CDR2 YFSETQ. The CDR3: CASSLWTGSAGETQYF. The CDR3, as DNA: TGCGCCAGCAGCTTGTGGACAGGTTCGGCGGGAGAGACCCAGTACTTC.